The entry that follows covers one T cell receptor beta chain sequence. Here immunoSEQ multiplex PCR was the method, and the copy in TCRdb shows in-frame clones only, minus some. The repertoire has 36,000 or so clones, 80% of them found once; the top ten carry 3% to 4.5%. This sample stems from a study of chemoradiotherapy in HPV16-positive cancers. Trimming removed 0 bases from V and 8 bases from J; junction bases left unmatched: 2. Per the germline V gene, CDR1 is SGDLS and CDR2 is YYNGEE. This CDR3 has 15 residues. Sequencing was performed on blood, taken from a patient who underwent chemoradiotherapy. The chain combines TRBV9 with TRBJ2-2; 12 nucleotides align to TRBD2. This clonotype was obtained from a human donor with HPV-associated anogenital cancer. The CDR3: CASSVGTSGVGELFF. For the CDR3, the DNA is TGTGCCAGCAGCGTAGGGACTAGCGGGGTTGGGGAGCTGTTTTTT.